This TCR beta chain was sequenced for a study of shared clonotypes between healthy human individuals. Study overall: Per donor, three plates held CD4 naive cells, three held CD4 memory, two held CD8 naive and one held CD8 memory.

In the case of this clone: Antigen specificity is unknown.

Germline V gene sequence: CDR1 LGHNA, CDR2 YSLEER. This CDR3 spans 18 amino acids. V was clipped by 1 base and J by 2 bases, with 17 bases between them. Method: immunoSEQ multiplex PCR; TCRdb's copy keeps in-frame clones and lacks some. The sample includes some 2,000,000 clones, 85% to 95% of them seen just once. Study-level findings and limits: Relative to memory subsets, naive subsets generally showed larger estimated richness.

The chain recombines TRBV4-3 with TRBJ2-2; D possibly corresponds to TRBD2 (5 bases). Sequenced material: naive CD4+ T cells sorted from blood. Stated subset: CD45RA+ positively selected. The origin of this receptor is a man aged 18 to 35 in good health. The CDR3 DNA reads TGCGCCAGCAGCCAAGGTCCCTCGACGGGAATAAACACCGGGGAGCTGTTTTTT. This gives the protein CASSQGPSTGINTGELFF.